The present T cell receptor beta chain was sequenced within a study of regulatory T cells in long-lasting Graves disease. Overall study: Graves' patients, diagnosed recently, had received antithyroid drugs under 3 months. Study-wide results and limits: There was favoring of TRBV28, TRBJ1-2 and TRBJ2-5 in persistent disease. Persistent Graves' patients showed reduced TCR diversity versus newly diagnosed patients.

Time point indicated: newly diagnosed GD, antithyroid drugs for less than 3 months. The TCR library was made from RNA that had been extracted from PBMCs in TRIzol. This clonotype occurred a few times. Antigen: not known. According to the study, TCR beta libraries were built with iRepertoire HTBI primers and CDR3-region Arm-PCR. Original analysis: Spanning all samples, the identified segments comprised around 60 TRBV and around 15 TRBJ. From the multiplex PCR reads, TCRdb called clonotypes with MiXCR, one entry per CDR3 protein. The V and J calls were not made by the authors but by TCRdb's processing. The sample lists 200,000 to 250,000 distinct CDR3 sequences, 15% to 20% occurring once. CDR3 length equals 16 residues. Germline trimming cut 6 bases from V and 4 bases from J; bases unmatched to any gene: 12.

The chain uses TRBV12-3 or TRBV12-4 and TRBJ2-3; 8 nucleotides match TRBD2. The TCR was taken from a female donor with Graves disease. The sample was peripheral blood mononuclear cells (PBMCs), taken at new diagnosis, from a patient treated with antithyroid drugs. The CDR3 loop reads CASSLTGTSFSDTQYF. In DNA, the CDR3 is TGTGCCAGCAGCCTAACCGGGACTAGTTTCTCAGATACGCAGTATTTT.